The 7 T cell receptor beta chains presented below share a single source sample, sequenced in a study of tumor-infiltrating lymphocytes in oesophageal squamous cell carcinoma (TCRdb year 2016). Library generation was performed with PCR. TCRdb records Illumina HiSeq 2000 as the sequencer. Using fastp at Q25 and MiXCR, TCRdb reprocessed the public reads and kept productive beta chains. All rows with the same CDR3 protein become a single entry with the most common DNA and genes. This sample is represented by 10,000 to 14,000 distinct CDR3 sequences; around 58% of them were singletons. Roughly 30% of the sample is held by the ten biggest clonotypes. Sequencing input: esophageal tumor tissue. Receptors were obtained from a male donor with esophageal squamous cell carcinoma.

This rearrangement joins TRBV6-8 to TRBJ2-1; no reliable D call. The J call may be wrong; the DNA end is better matched by TRBJ2-7. The CDR3 consists of 10 residues. The germline V gene has CDR1 MNHGY and CDR2 SAAAGT. CDR3 amino acids: CASSDGEQYF. CDR3 coding DNA: TGTGCCAGCTCGGACGGCGAGCAGTACTTC.

For this clonotype: The junction does not match germline at one end; this may be a read error. The chain joins TRBV12-3 or TRBV12-4 to TRBJ2-5, with unresolved D. CDR3 length: 16 residues. In nucleotides, the CDR3 is TGTGCCAGCAGCTCAGGCGGTGGCCATATTTCTTCACCCCTCCACTTC. Translating gives CASSSGGGHISSPLHF.

Comment on this clonotype: A clone one base away is much larger, so this may be a read error. The gene calls are TRBV14 and TRBJ2-5; 7 nucleotides match TRBD2. The J call may not be correct, given that the DNA end is closer to TRBJ2-1. This CDR3 contains 15 residues. CDR1 is SGHDN and CDR2 is FVKESK in the germline V gene. The CDR3, as DNA: TGTGCCAGCAGCCAGGCGACTAGCTGGAGGGGTAGACAGTTCTTC. Protein sequence: CASSQATSWRGRQFF.

The gene calls are TRBV6-1 and TRBJ2-4; D is unclear. Trimming pared 3 bases from V and 1 base from J, leaving 7 bases between. CDR1 is MNHNS, CDR2 SASEGT, per germline. This CDR3 has 14 amino acids. CDR3 bases: TGTGCCAGCAGTGATATGGTTGCCAAAAACATTCAGTACTTC. Translating gives CASSDMVAKNIQYF.

The chain is built from TRBV10-2 and TRBJ2-7; the match to TRBD1 covers 8 bases. Germline V gene data show CDR1 as WSHSY and CDR2 as SAAADI. CDR3 length equals 14 residues. Losses at the gene ends were 5 bases for V and 6 bases for J; bases not matched to a gene: 9. Here the CDR3 DNA reads TGCGCCAGCAGTCGACAGGGGTTAATCGGCGAGCAGTACTTC. Translating gives CASSRQGLIGEQYF.

This rearrangement joins TRBV7-3 to TRBJ1-1; 7 nucleotides line up with TRBD1. Germline CDR1 reads SGHTA; CDR2 reads FQGTGA. After removal of 2 bases from V and 6 bases from J, the junction contained 3 bases not matched to a gene. The CDR3 covers 13 residues. CDR3 region: CASSLARGSEAFF. The CDR3 DNA sequence: TGTGCCAGCAGCTTAGCCAGGGGGTCTGAAGCTTTCTTT.

In this sample, this clonotype turned up once. The chain employs TRBV7-2 and TRBJ2-1; no firm D call. The J call is doubtful: the DNA matches TRBJ2-7 better. This CDR3 spans 13 amino acids. The V gene's germline CDR1 is SGHTA and CDR2 FQGNSA. CDR3 sequence reads: CASSLYGPREQYF. CDR3 DNA: TGTGCCAGCAGCTTATATGGGCCTCGGGAGCAGTACTTC.